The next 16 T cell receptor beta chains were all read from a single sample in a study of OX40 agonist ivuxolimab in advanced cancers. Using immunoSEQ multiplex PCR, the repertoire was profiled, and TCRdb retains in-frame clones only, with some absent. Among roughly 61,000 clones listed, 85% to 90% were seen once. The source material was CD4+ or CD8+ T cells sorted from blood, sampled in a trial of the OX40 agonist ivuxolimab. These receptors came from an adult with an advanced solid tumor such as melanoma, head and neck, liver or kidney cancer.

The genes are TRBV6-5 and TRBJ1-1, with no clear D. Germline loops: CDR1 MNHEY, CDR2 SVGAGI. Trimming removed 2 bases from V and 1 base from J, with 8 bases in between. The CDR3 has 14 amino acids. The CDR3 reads CASSYRSENTEAFF. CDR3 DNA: TGTGCCAGCAGTTACCGTTCCGAGAACACTGAAGCTTTCTTT.

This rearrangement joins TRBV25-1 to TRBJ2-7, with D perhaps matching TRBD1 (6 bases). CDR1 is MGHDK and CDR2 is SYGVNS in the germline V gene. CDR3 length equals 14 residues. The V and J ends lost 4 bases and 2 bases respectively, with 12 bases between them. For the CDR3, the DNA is TGTGCCAGCAGTGGGGGGCACCTCACCTACGAGCAGTACTTC. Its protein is CASSGGHLTYEQYF.

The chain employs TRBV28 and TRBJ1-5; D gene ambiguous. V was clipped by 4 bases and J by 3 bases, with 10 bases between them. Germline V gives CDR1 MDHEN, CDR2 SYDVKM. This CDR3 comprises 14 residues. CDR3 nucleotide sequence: TGTGCCAGCAGTTATGGTTCCAACAATCAGCCCCAGCATTTT. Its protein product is CASSYGSNNQPQHF.

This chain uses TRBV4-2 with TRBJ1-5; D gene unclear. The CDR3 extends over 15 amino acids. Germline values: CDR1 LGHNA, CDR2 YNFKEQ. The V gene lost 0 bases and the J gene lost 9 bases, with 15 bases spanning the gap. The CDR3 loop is CASSQEVSDTTPQHF. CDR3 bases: TGTGCCAGCAGCCAAGAGGTAAGCGATACGACGCCCCAGCATTTT.

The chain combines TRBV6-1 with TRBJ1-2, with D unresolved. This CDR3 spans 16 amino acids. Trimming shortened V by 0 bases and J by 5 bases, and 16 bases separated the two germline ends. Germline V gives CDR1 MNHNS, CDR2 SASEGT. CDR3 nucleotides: TGTGCCAGCAGTGAAGCCATCAGCAGCAGGAGATATGGCTACACCTTC. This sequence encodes CASSEAISSRRYGYTF.

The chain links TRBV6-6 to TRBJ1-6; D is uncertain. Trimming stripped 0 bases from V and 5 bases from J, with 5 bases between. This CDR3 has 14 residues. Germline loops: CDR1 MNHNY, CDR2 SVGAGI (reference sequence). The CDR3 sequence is CASSYSRNNSPLHF. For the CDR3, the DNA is TGTGCCAGCAGTTACTCACGTAATAATTCACCCCTCCACTTT.

In DNA, the CDR3 is TGTGCCAGCAGCTTGGACTCCGGGGGTACAAACACTGAAGCTTTCTTT. It yields the protein CASSLDSGGTNTEAFF. The J gene is TRBJ1-1, the V gene TRBV5-5; possibly TRBD1 for D (5 bases). The CDR3 has 16 residues. Trimming shortened V by 0 bases and J by 2 bases, and 14 bases separated the two germline ends. Germline loops: CDR1 SGHKS, CDR2 YYEKEE (reference sequence).

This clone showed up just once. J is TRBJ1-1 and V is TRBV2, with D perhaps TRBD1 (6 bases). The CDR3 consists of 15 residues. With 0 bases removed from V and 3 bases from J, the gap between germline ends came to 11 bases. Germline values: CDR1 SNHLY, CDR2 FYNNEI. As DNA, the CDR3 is TGTGCCAGCAGTGAAGCGCCTAGGGGGGACACTGAAGCTTTCTTT. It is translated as CASSEAPRGDTEAFF. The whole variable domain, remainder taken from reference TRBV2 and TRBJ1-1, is EPEVTQTPSHQVTQMGQEVILRCVPISNHLYFYWYRQILGQKVEFLVSFYNNEISEKSEIFDDQFSVERPDGSNFTLKIRSTKLEDSAMYFCASSEAPRGDTEAFFGQGTRLTVV.

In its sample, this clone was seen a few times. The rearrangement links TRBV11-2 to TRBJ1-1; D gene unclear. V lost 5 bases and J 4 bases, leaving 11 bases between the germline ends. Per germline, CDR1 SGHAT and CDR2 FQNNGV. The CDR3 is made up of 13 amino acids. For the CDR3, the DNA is TGTGCCAGCAGCCTCCTCTGGGGCACTGAAGCTTTCTTT. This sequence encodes CASSLLWGTEAFF.

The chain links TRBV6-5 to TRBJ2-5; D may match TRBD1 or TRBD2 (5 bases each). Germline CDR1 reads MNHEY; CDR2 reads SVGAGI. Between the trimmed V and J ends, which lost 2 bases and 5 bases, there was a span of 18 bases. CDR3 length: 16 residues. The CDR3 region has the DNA TGTGCCAGCAGTTACAATTCAGGGAAATGGGGGGAGACCCAGTACTTC. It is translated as CASSYNSGKWGETQYF.

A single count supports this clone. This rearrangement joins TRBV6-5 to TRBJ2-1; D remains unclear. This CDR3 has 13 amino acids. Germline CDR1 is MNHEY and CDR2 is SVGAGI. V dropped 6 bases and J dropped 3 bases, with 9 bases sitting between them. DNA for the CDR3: TGTGCCAGCAGGTATCGGGTCTACAATGAGCAGTTCTTC. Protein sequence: CASRYRVYNEQFF.

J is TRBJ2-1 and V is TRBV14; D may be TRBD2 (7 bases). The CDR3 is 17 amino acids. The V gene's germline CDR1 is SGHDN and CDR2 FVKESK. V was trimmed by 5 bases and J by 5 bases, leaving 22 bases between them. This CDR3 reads CASSTLGSGGADNEQFF. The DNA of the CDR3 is TGTGCCAGCAGCACTCTGGGATCGGGGGGCGCCGACAATGAGCAGTTCTTC.

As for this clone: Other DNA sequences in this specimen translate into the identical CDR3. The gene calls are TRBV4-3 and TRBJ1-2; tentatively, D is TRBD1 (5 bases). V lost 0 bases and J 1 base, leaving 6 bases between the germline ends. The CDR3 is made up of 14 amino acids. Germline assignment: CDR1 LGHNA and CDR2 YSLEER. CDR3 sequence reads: CASSQDQGNYGYTF. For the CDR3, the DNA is TGCGCCAGCAGCCAAGATCAGGGTAACTATGGCTACACCTTC.

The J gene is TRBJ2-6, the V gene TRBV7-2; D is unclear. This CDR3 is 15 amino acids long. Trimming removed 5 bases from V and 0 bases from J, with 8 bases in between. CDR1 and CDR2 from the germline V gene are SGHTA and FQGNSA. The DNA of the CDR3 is TGTGCCAGCAGCCCTACTCACTCTGGGGCCAACGTCCTGACTTTC. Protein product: CASSPTHSGANVLTF.

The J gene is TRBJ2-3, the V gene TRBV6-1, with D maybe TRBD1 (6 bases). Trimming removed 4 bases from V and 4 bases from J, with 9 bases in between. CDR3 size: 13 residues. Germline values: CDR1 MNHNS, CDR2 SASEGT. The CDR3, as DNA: TGTGCCAGCAGTGTTCAGGGGTCAGATACGCAGTATTTT. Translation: CASSVQGSDTQYF.

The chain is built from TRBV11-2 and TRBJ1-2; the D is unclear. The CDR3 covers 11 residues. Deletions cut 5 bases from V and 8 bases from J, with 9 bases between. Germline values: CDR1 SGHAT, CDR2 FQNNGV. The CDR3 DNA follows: TGTGCCAGCAGCCCAGGCACCGGCTACACCTTC. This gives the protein CASSPGTGYTF.